These 32 T cell receptor beta chains were sequenced from one sample in a study of cytomegalovirus exposure and HLA in healthy donors. 60 Vbeta and 13 Jbeta primers were used in PCR. Profiled with immunoSEQ multiplex PCR; TCRdb holds only in-frame clones, not every one. Of around 200,000 clones in the sample, more than 60% are singletons; the top ten hold around 16%. What was sequenced was PBMCs. The receptor source for this set is a man aged 35 to 55 in good health and CMV-seronegative.

A few counts support this clone. This chain joins TRBV7-6 and TRBJ2-3; weak D call: TRBD2 (5 bases). The germline gives CDR1 SGHVS, CDR2 FNYEAQ. This CDR3 has 16 amino acids. Trimming took 5 bases from V and 5 from J, leaving 20 bases between them. CDR3 DNA sequence: TGTGCCAGCAGCCCGGGCGCTAGCCCGGCGAGAGATACGCAGTATTTT. It specifies CASSPGASPARDTQYF.

In this sample, this clone turned up a few times. The rearrangement joins TRBV9 to TRBJ2-7; 8 bases align to TRBD1. J was trimmed by 1 base and V by 6 bases; bases with no gene match: 6. There are 14 residues in the CDR3. CDR1 and CDR2 from the germline V gene are SGDLS and YYNGEE. The CDR3 DNA is TGTGCCAGCAACGAACAGGGGGGTTCCTACGAGCAGTACTTC. Protein: CASNEQGGSYEQYF.

The chain couples TRBV9 to TRBJ2-5; 7 bases are shared with TRBD1. The length of the CDR3 is 15 residues. V shed 0 bases, J shed 5 bases, and the junction held 7 bases outside the gene matches. Looked up from germline, CDR1 is SGDLS and CDR2 is YYNGEE. CDR3 amino acids: CASSVEQGRKETQYF. Here the CDR3 DNA reads TGTGCCAGCAGCGTAGAACAGGGGCGGAAGGAGACCCAGTACTTC. Based on the CDR3 plus reference TRBV9 and TRBJ2-5, the full variable domain is DSGVTQTPKHLITATGQRVTLRCSPRSGDLSVYWYQQSLDQGLQFLIQYYNGEERAKGNILERFSAQQFPDLHSELNLSSLELGDSALYFCASSVEQGRKETQYFGPGTRLLVL.

The V call is TRBV6-1, the J call TRBJ2-7; no reliable D call. The V end was cut by 2 bases, the J end by 1 base, with 15 bases between. The CDR3 contains 16 residues. Per germline, CDR1 MNHNS and CDR2 SASEGT. Here the CDR3 DNA reads TGTGCCAGCAGTGAATTCGTCGGTCTCGGGTCCTACGAGCAGTACTTC. Amino acids: CASSEFVGLGSYEQYF.

This chain connects TRBV7-6 to TRBJ2-3; 14 bases match TRBD2. This CDR3 has 15 amino acids. Germline assignment: CDR1 SGHVS and CDR2 FNYEAQ. V lost 4 bases and J lost 5; bases outside the gene matches: 2. The CDR3 sequence: CASSSGLAGVDTQYF. CDR3 nucleotide sequence: TGTGCCAGCAGCTCGGGACTAGCGGGGGTAGATACGCAGTATTTT. Full variable domain (outside the CDR3, taken from reference TRBV7-6 and TRBJ2-3): GAGVSQSPRYKVTKRGQDVALRCDPISGHVSLYWYRQALGQGPEFLTYFNYEAQQDKSGLPNDRFSAERPEGSISTLTIQRTEQRDSAMYRCASSSGLAGVDTQYFGPGTRLTVL.

This clone was seen a few times. J is TRBJ2-7 and V is TRBV5-1; D gene unclear. CDR1 is SGHRS, CDR2 YFSETQ, per germline. Trimming shortened V by 1 base and J by 2 bases, and 10 bases separated the two germline ends. The CDR3 has 14 residues. CDR3 DNA: TGCGCCAGCAGCTTGTATAAGTGGCCCTACGAGCAGTACTTC. This translates into CASSLYKWPYEQYF.

V and J are TRBV28 and TRBJ2-7; 10 bases map to TRBD1. V gave up 5 bases and J gave up 3 bases; unmatched junction bases: 4. The CDR3 loop spans 14 amino acids. Germline CDR1 is MDHEN and CDR2 is SYDVKM. The CDR3 coding sequence is TGTGCCAGCAGTCTCCGGACAGGGGGCTACGAGCAGTACTTC. Its protein product is CASSLRTGGYEQYF.

This clone was detected only a few times. The gene calls are TRBV6-1 and TRBJ2-1; 8 positions agree with TRBD1. Per germline, CDR1 MNHNS and CDR2 SASEGT. This CDR3 contains 14 residues. Trimming at V came to 8 bases and at J to 4 bases, leaving 7 bases not matched to a gene. CDR3 bases: TGTGCCAGCGGCAAGACAGGGGCTTACAATGAGCAGTTCTTC. This gives the protein CASGKTGAYNEQFF.

The genes are TRBV28 and TRBJ2-1, with 7 bases aligning to TRBD2. The CDR3 has 16 amino acids. V lost 4 bases, J lost 1 base, and 7 bases stayed unmatched. CDR1 is MDHEN and CDR2 is SYDVKM in the germline V gene. CDR3 sequence reads: CASSSRLARSYNEQFF. The DNA for the CDR3 is TGTGCCAGCAGTTCCCGACTAGCAAGGTCCTACAATGAGCAGTTCTTC.

The chain couples TRBV5-4 to TRBJ2-1; 10 bases fit TRBD1. Germline-derived CDR1 and CDR2 are SGHNT and YYREEE (reference sequence). The CDR3 length is 15 residues. V shed 2 bases, J shed 4 bases, and the junction held 3 bases outside the gene matches. The CDR3 region is CASSFEDRGYNEQFF. In DNA form, the CDR3 reads TGTGCCAGCAGCTTCGAGGACAGGGGGTACAATGAGCAGTTCTTC.

This sequence joins TRBV28 and TRBJ1-3; D ambiguous. The CDR3 sequence is 15 residues long. Per germline, CDR1 MDHEN and CDR2 SYDVKM. V gave up 1 base and J gave up 6 bases, with 13 bases separating them. The chain's CDR3 is CASSLSIRAINTIYF. The CDR3 bases are TGTGCCAGCAGTTTATCCATCCGCGCTATAAACACCATATATTTT.

The chain couples TRBV29-1 to TRBJ2-7; D may be TRBD1 (5 bases). V lost 4 bases and J lost 2, with 9 bases in between. In germline, CDR1 is SQVTM, CDR2 ANQGSEA. The CDR3 covers 12 residues. CDR3 bases: TGCAGCGTTGCTGTCAGGGCCTACGAGCAGTACTTC. Encoded protein: CSVAVRAYEQYF.

This rearrangement joins TRBV11-2 to TRBJ2-3; unclear D gene. Germline loops: CDR1 SGHAT, CDR2 FQNNGV. This CDR3 has 13 amino acids. The V end was cut by 0 bases, the J end by 5 bases, with 6 bases between. The CDR3 sequence is CASSLENGDTQYF. CDR3 nucleotides: TGTGCCAGCAGCTTAGAGAACGGAGATACGCAGTATTTT.

This chain joins TRBV6-5 and TRBJ2-5; the D gene is possibly TRBD2 (7 bases). The CDR3 is 15 amino acids. Germline V gene lookup returns CDR1 MNHEY and CDR2 SVGAGI. The ends were cut back, 5 bases at V and 1 base at J, with 14 bases in the middle. The CDR3 protein is CASSGGGGTQETQYF. CDR3 coding DNA: TGTGCCAGCAGTGGGGGCGGGGGCACCCAAGAGACCCAGTACTTC.

The CDR3 DNA reads TGTGCCAGCAGTTCCCTTTTTAGCTACGAGCAGTACTTC. Residues: CASSSLFSYEQYF. The rearrangement links TRBV6-6 to TRBJ2-7; no reliable D call. Germline loops: CDR1 MNHNY, CDR2 SVGAGI (reference sequence). Trimming took off 4 bases at V and 3 bases at J, with 10 bases between the two ends. The CDR3 runs 13 residues.

Comment on this clone: This sample includes further DNA sequences coding for the same CDR3. The chain is built from TRBV6-5 and TRBJ2-5; weak D call: TRBD2 (7 bases). Trimming cost V 6 bases and J 6 bases, with 14 bases left between them. Germline CDR1 MNHEY, CDR2 SVGAGI. This CDR3 is 13 amino acids long. This CDR3 reads CASSSGGEKTQYF. The CDR3 nucleotides are TGTGCCAGCAGCTCGGGGGGCGAGAAGACCCAGTACTTC.

The chain has TRBV6-6 and TRBJ1-1; D is uncertain. Trimming shortened V by 5 bases and J by 1 base, and 11 bases separated the two germline ends. The CDR3 has 14 amino acids. Germline CDR1 reads MNHNY; CDR2 reads SVGAGI (reference sequence). The CDR3 bases are TGTGCCAGCAGTCCCGCGCGGGGGAACACTGAAGCTTTCTTT. As protein: CASSPARGNTEAFF.

This clone appeared a few times. The CDR3 is CASGDRGRGEAFF. CDR3 sequence (DNA): TGTGCCAGTGGGGACAGGGGGCGCGGAGAGGCTTTCTTT. The gene calls are TRBV19 and TRBJ1-1; 12 bases agree with TRBD1. CDR3 length equals 13 residues. In germline, CDR1 is LNHDA, CDR2 SQIVND (reference sequence). V lost 8 bases to trimming and J lost 11 bases; unmatched junction nucleotides: 9.

V usage is TRBV5-1 and J usage is TRBJ2-3; weak D call: TRBD2 (5 bases). Germline V gene data show CDR1 as SGHRS and CDR2 as YFSETQ. The V and J ends lost 5 bases and 2 bases respectively, with 9 bases between them. The CDR3 has 13 residues. DNA of the CDR3: TGCGCCAGCAGAAGAGGGTACACAGATACGCAGTATTTT. The encoded protein is CASRRGYTDTQYF.

The chain combines TRBV25-1 with TRBJ2-7; 8 nucleotides line up with TRBD2. Germline V gene sequence: CDR1 MGHDK, CDR2 SYGVNS. The CDR3 covers 16 residues. V was pared by 5 bases and J by 4 bases, with 13 bases of the junction left unmatched. The CDR3 DNA reads as TGTGCCAGCAGTTACTCGAGAGTAGCGGGGCAATACGAGCAGTACTTC. It codes for CASSYSRVAGQYEQYF.

This chain links TRBV9 with TRBJ1-6; no reliable D call. CDR3 length equals 12 residues. The germline gives CDR1 SGDLS, CDR2 YYNGEE. V was shortened by 3 bases and J by 6 bases, with 4 bases between the two germline ends. The CDR3, as DNA: TGTGCCAGCAGCGAGCTTAATTCACCCCTCCACTTT. Translation gives CASSELNSPLHF.

Here the CDR3 reads CASSQEGGRGGEKLFF. The CDR3, as DNA: TGCGCCAGCAGCCAAGAAGGCGGCAGGGGTGGTGAAAAACTGTTTTTT. The chain employs TRBV4-1 and TRBJ1-4, with a possible D match to TRBD1 (6 bases). This CDR3 contains 16 residues. CDR1 is MGHRA and CDR2 is YSYEKL in the germline V gene. V gave up 0 bases and J gave up 7 bases, with 15 bases separating them.

This chain links TRBV10-3 with TRBJ1-5; the match to TRBD1 covers 7 bases. Germline V gene lookup returns CDR1 ENHRY and CDR2 SYGVKD. Unmatched junction bases numbered 7, after V lost 2 bases and J lost 6 bases. The CDR3 length is 15 residues. CDR3 nucleotides: TGTGCCATCAGTGAGGGGGGACAGAGGGGTCAGCCCCAGCATTTT. It codes for CAISEGGQRGQPQHF.

The chain couples TRBV5-8 to TRBJ1-3, with D possibly matching TRBD1 (6 bases). Per germline, CDR1 SGHTS and CDR2 YDEGEE. This CDR3 is 16 amino acids long. The V end lost 6 bases, the J end lost 0 bases, and 16 bases lay between the germline ends. CDR3 residues: CASTRRDTYSGNTIYF. The CDR3 DNA sequence: TGTGCCAGCACACGCAGGGACACCTACTCTGGAAACACCATATATTTT.

The CDR3 DNA is TGTGCCAGCAGCTTAGAGTCCCCACTAGCGGGGGGGCCACATGAGCAGTTCTTC. Residues: CASSLESPLAGGPHEQFF. V gene TRBV7-6 combines with J gene TRBJ2-1; TRBD2 aligns across 13 bases. The length of the CDR3 is 18 residues. CDR1 and CDR2 from the germline V gene are SGHVS and FNYEAQ. Trimming at V came to 1 base and at J to 8 bases, leaving 11 bases not matched to a gene.

V and J are TRBV5-5 and TRBJ2-7; D perhaps matches TRBD2 (6 bases). The CDR3 loop spans 16 amino acids. Trimming stripped 0 bases from V and 2 bases from J, with 15 bases between. The germline gives CDR1 SGHKS, CDR2 YYEKEE (reference sequence). The CDR3 spells CASSLVLANPTYEQYF. The CDR3 DNA follows: TGTGCCAGCAGCTTGGTTCTAGCGAACCCCACCTACGAGCAGTACTTC.

V gene TRBV5-1 combines with J gene TRBJ2-1, with 9 positions matching TRBD2. V gave up 4 bases and J gave up 8 bases; unmatched junction bases: 10. CDR1 and CDR2 (germline): SGHRS, YFSETQ. The CDR3 has 15 residues. CDR3 residues: CASSLVAGVGDEQFF. The CDR3, as DNA: TGCGCCAGCAGCCTTGTAGCGGGAGTGGGGGATGAGCAGTTCTTC.

The table lists this clone with a few counts. J is TRBJ2-7 and V is TRBV9, with TRBD1 matching over 8 bases. Germline V gene lookup returns CDR1 SGDLS and CDR2 YYNGEE. The CDR3 spans 16 residues. With 4 bases clipped from V and 5 bases from J, the junction kept 14 bases outside the gene matches. CDR3 sequence (DNA): TGTGCCAGCAGCCCCCAAGGGGGCAGGGGGCCCCACGAGCAGTACTTC. It yields the protein CASSPQGGRGPHEQYF.

CDR3 sequence reads: CASSFFGDYEQYF. The CDR3 DNA follows: TGTGCCAGCAGCTTTTTCGGGGACTACGAGCAGTACTTC. The V gene is TRBV5-5, the J gene TRBJ2-7, with D tentatively TRBD2 (5 bases). V gave up 2 bases and J gave up 3 bases, with 9 bases separating them. The CDR3 sequence is 13 residues long. From germline, CDR1 is SGHKS and CDR2 YYEKEE (reference sequence).

This chain uses TRBV6-1 with TRBJ2-7, with 7 bases matching TRBD1. CDR1 is MNHNS and CDR2 is SASEGT in the germline V gene. The CDR3 has 13 residues. V lost 6 bases and J lost 5; bases outside the gene matches: 7. CDR3 DNA: TGTGCCAGCAGCTTGACAGGGTTCGACGAGCAGTACTTC. Translated: CASSLTGFDEQYF.

This clone has just one count. The chain uses TRBV9 and TRBJ1-2; D uncertain. The CDR3 spans 13 residues. Per germline, CDR1 SGDLS and CDR2 YYNGEE. V lost 3 bases to trimming and J lost 4 bases, with 10 bases between them. The CDR3 DNA is TGTGCCAGCAGCGCAGGTGTAAGCTATGGCTACACCTTC. Encoded protein: CASSAGVSYGYTF.

This chain links TRBV5-1 with TRBJ2-7, with D possibly being TRBD2 (5 bases). Germline assignment: CDR1 SGHRS and CDR2 YFSETQ. CDR3 length: 12 amino acids. Trimming shortened V by 0 bases and J by 6 bases, and 7 bases separated the two germline ends. The CDR3 nucleotides are TGCGCCAGCAGCTTGGTGGACTCCGAGCAGTACTTC. Translating it yields CASSLVDSEQYF.